This T cell receptor (beta chain) was sequenced in a study of T cells in Graves' hyperthyroidism and ophthalmopathy. General study results and limits: The model made its ophthalmopathy prediction, and onset followed a median approximately six months later.

Patients aged 18 to 65 had newly diagnosed hyperthyroidism of under 2 months' duration. Exclusion followed for patients with uncontrolled infection, other autoimmune disease, pregnancy or lactation. CDR3 length: 14 amino acids. Germline CDR1 and CDR2: MNHNS and SASEGT. With 1 base removed from V and 8 bases from J, the gap between germline ends came to 13 bases. Amplification yielded TCR beta CDR3 regions, with RNA transcripts as the source. Researchers ran a first-round RT-PCR on the TCR CDR3 using the HTBI primer set. MiXCR, run by TCRdb on the multiplex PCR reads, gives a single entry per CDR3 protein. Among 400,000 to 500,000 distinct CDR3 sequences listed, about 13% were seen once. Ten or more counts support this clonotype. Its cognate antigen is unknown.

Sequenced input: blood. The V and J genes are TRBV6-1 and TRBJ2-3; D not certain. The TCR sequence derives from a woman between 18 and 30 years old with Graves' hyperthyroidism. CDR3 sequence reads: CASSEGAGIGTQYF. CDR3 nucleotide sequence: TGTGCCAGCAGTGAAGGGGCAGGAATTGGTACGCAGTATTTT.